This TCR beta chain was observed in a study of blood T cell repertoires in COVID-19. The overall study: The United States, Italy and Spain were the sources of the acute and convalescent COVID-19 samples. The analysed material was cDNA or gDNA that came from T cells, B-cell-depleted T cells, or PBMCs.

Original processing notes: From reference gene primer amplification, estimates of nucleated cell counts were derived. Clones were read by immunoSEQ multiplex PCR, and TCRdb kept only the in-frame ones, dropping some. V and J calls and clone size follow that table, whereas D and trimming were derived from the DNA. The table shows 55,000 to 75,000 clones, with 80% to 85% occurring only once. CDR3 length equals 14 residues. Trimming stripped 3 bases from V and 6 bases from J, with 9 bases between. CDR1 and CDR2 (germline): SGHNT, YENEEA. The V call is TRBV11-3, the J call TRBJ1-6; a possible D gene is TRBD1 (6 bases). The receptor was isolated from a man at least 80 years old with acute or convalescent COVID-19. Sequencing was carried out using peripheral blood. This CDR3 reads CASSLDSVNSPLHF. Here the CDR3 DNA reads TGTGCCAGCAGCTTGGACAGCGTTAATTCACCCCTCCACTTT.